This T cell receptor (beta chain) was observed in a study of cytomegalovirus exposure and HLA in healthy donors. In the study overall: Out of roughly 170 million T cells, an earlier analysis found 117 million unique TCR beta sequences in total. Points from the study as a whole: It was reported that the classifier diagnosed cytomegalovirus status with high specificity and sensitivity in both the original and validation cohorts. Most subjects had HLA-A and HLA-B alleles reportedly predicted accurately by TCR beta sequences.

The V gene's germline CDR1 is LNHDA and CDR2 SQIVND (reference sequence). V shed 3 bases, J shed 0 bases, and the junction held 5 bases outside the gene matches. The CDR3 is 16 amino acids. Regarding this clone: Antigen unknown.

The PCR was carried out with 60 Vbeta primers and 13 Jbeta primers. Per the authors' pipeline: It was a later analysis that counted about 80 million unique TCR beta chains, of which around 11 million were shared. Profiling relied on immunoSEQ multiplex PCR, and the TCRdb table lists in-frame clones only, not all of them. The V and J calls and clone size come from that table; D and trimming were worked out from the DNA. The sample yields under 200,000 clones, approximately 80% seen once. Sequencing input: PBMCs. The chain has TRBV19 and TRBJ1-5, with 7 bases fitting TRBD1. This clonotype originated in a male donor in good health and CMV-seropositive. For the CDR3, the DNA is TGTGCCAGTAGTATGGGGACAGCTTATAGCAATCAGCCCCAGCATTTT. Translated, it gives CASSMGTAYSNQPQHF. The full variable domain, rest sourced from reference TRBV19 and TRBJ1-5, is DGGITQSPKYLFRKEGQNVTLSCEQNLNHDAMYWYRQDPGQGLRLIYYSQIVNDFQKGDIAEGYSVSREKKESFPLTVTSAQKNPTAFYLCASSMGTAYSNQPQHFGDGTRLSIL.